This entry concerns a single T cell receptor beta chain. The sample belongs to a study of control samples from healthy donors and cancer patients. TCRdb's copy holds only in-frame clones and misses some; the assay was immunoSEQ multiplex PCR. Among 100,000 to 150,000 clones, 89% were seen once, and the ten largest hold roughly 40%. This TCR derives from a man aged 50 or older in good health. Sample: blood.

The CDR3 coding sequence is TGTGCCAGCAGCGTCCGGTGGGGGGCGGATGAGCAGTTCTTC. Translated, it gives CASSVRWGADEQFF. This sequence joins TRBV3-1 (or the pseudogene TRBV3-2) and TRBJ2-1; D possibly uses TRBD1 or TRBD2 (6 bases each). Trimming pared 5 bases from V and 8 bases from J, leaving 16 bases between. CDR3 length: 14 amino acids. Germline loops: CDR1 LGHDT, CDR2 YNNKEL (reference sequence).